Following are 9 T cell receptor beta chains from one sample sequenced in a study of graft-versus-host responses after intestinal transplantation. Measured with immunoSEQ multiplex PCR; TCRdb has only the in-frame clones, and not every one. Counted here are about 70,000 clones, about 90% occurring once; the ten biggest clones make up about 1.3%. Antigens of these TCRs are unknown. Here the sequenced sample was unstimulated CD8+ T cells sorted from spleen or lymph node cells, taken before intestinal transplant. The receptors derive from a human donor who received an intestinal transplant.

Worth noting for this clone: A junction end diverges from the germline sequence, so it may reflect a read error. V usage is TRBV6-1 and J usage is TRBJ2-7; D not resolved. The germline V gene encodes CDR1 MNHNS and CDR2 SASEGT. This CDR3 is 15 amino acids long. The CDR3 reads CASSEATHSYYEQYF. The CDR3 coding sequence is TGTGCCAGCAGCGAAGCGACACACTCGTACTACGAGCAGTACTTC.

This clone was counted once. The chain carries TRBV11-1 and TRBJ2-1, with D maybe TRBD2 (5 bases). This CDR3 comprises 14 residues. Germline assignment: CDR1 SGHAT and CDR2 FQDESV (reference sequence). Trimming cost V 7 bases and J 7 bases, with 17 bases left between them. The CDR3 DNA is TGTGCCAGCACCACGCGCGGGCCCGCGAATGAGCAGTTCTTC. Its translation is CASTTRGPANEQFF.

The chain is built from TRBV19 and TRBJ1-3; D perhaps matches TRBD1 (6 bases). The CDR3 has 17 amino acids. V was clipped by 0 bases and J by 2 bases, with 14 bases between them. Germline V CDR1 and CDR2: LNHDA, SQIVND (reference sequence). In DNA form, the CDR3 reads TGTGCCAGTAGTATAGACCACAGGGAAGTGGCTGGAAACACCATATATTTT. This sequence encodes CASSIDHREVAGNTIYF.

This chain joins TRBV19 and TRBJ2-1; the D gene is possibly TRBD1 (5 bases). The germline CDR1 and CDR2 sequences are LNHDA and SQIVND (reference sequence). The CDR3 runs to 15 residues. V lost 3 bases to trimming and J lost 4 bases, with 13 bases between them. The CDR3 is CASSIGGQPYNEQFF. For the CDR3, the DNA is TGTGCCAGTAGTATTGGCGGACAACCTTACAATGAGCAGTTCTTC.

The CDR3 protein is CASSLYSGAGAGELFF. The CDR3 coding sequence is TGTGCCAGCAGTTTATATAGCGGTGCCGGGGCCGGGGAGCTGTTTTTT. J is TRBJ2-2 and V is TRBV27; TRBD2 might be the D (6 bases). V was cut by 1 base and J by 6 bases, with 15 bases left in between. The CDR3 extends over 16 amino acids. Germline CDR1 and CDR2: MNHEY and SMNVEV (reference sequence).

The chain links TRBV7-9 to TRBJ2-7; TRBD1 aligns across 9 bases. Germline V gives CDR1 SEHNR, CDR2 FQNEAQ (reference sequence). Losses at the gene ends were 6 bases for V and 3 bases for J; bases not matched to a gene: 6. The length of the CDR3 is 14 residues. CDR3 DNA sequence: TGTGCCAGCAGTTCCCGACAGGGGGACTACGAGCAGTACTTC. This encodes CASSSRQGDYEQYF.

The chain couples TRBV6-5 to TRBJ2-2; the D is unclear. The CDR3 extends over 13 amino acids. Germline loops: CDR1 MNHEY, CDR2 SVGAGI. The V gene lost 5 bases and the J gene lost 6 bases, with 10 bases spanning the gap. Here the CDR3 DNA reads TGTGCCAGCAGTCCCCTAGTGGCCGGGGAGCTGTTTTTT. Protein product: CASSPLVAGELFF.

This chain joins TRBV7-9 and TRBJ2-7; 12 bases line up with TRBD2. The CDR3 sequence is 16 residues long. The V and J ends lost 5 bases and 2 bases, in that order; junction bases with no gene match: 7. Germline values: CDR1 SEHNR, CDR2 FQNEAQ (reference sequence). The DNA for the CDR3 is TGTGCCAGCAGCCCTAGGACTAGCGGGGAAACCTACGAGCAGTACTTC. Protein: CASSPRTSGETYEQYF.

The chain joins TRBV27 to TRBJ1-1; 7 bases align to TRBD1. In germline, CDR1 is MNHEY, CDR2 SMNVEV (reference sequence). V gave up 5 bases and J gave up 6 bases; unmatched junction bases: 6. The length of the CDR3 is 13 residues. The CDR3 protein is CASSPQGVAEAFF. CDR3 nucleotide sequence: TGTGCCAGCAGTCCTCAGGGGGTCGCTGAAGCTTTCTTT.